The TCR beta chain under discussion was sequenced for a study of T cell responses to AZD1222 COVID-19 vaccine. Profiled with immunoSEQ multiplex PCR; TCRdb holds only in-frame clones, not every one. The data show about 140,000 clones, with around 92% seen just once and 10% to 15% held by the top ten. In the case of this clone: Antigen: not known.

General observations from the study: Repertoire collection took place solely once the T cell response had peaked. Targeting of unmutated variant regions was reportedly seen in nearly half of spike-specific TCRs.

Trimming cost V 0 bases and J 9 bases, with 21 bases left between them. The CDR3 sequence is 17 residues long. CDR1 MNHEY and CDR2 SMNVEV come from the germline V gene (reference sequence). Sequenced here: peripheral blood, sampled after recovery from COVID-19. The chain recombines TRBV27 with TRBJ1-5, with a possible D match to TRBD1 (6 bases). The source of this sequence is an adult who had recovered from COVID-19. The CDR3 DNA is TGTGCCAGCAGTTTATCCAACGGGGGCAGGGTCAGCGCGCCCCAGCATTTT. Translated: CASSLSNGGRVSAPQHF.